This TCR beta chain was identified during a study of T cell responses to AZD1222 COVID-19 vaccine. The study's findings and limits: Among AZD1222 vaccinees, only 5 to 7 were seropositive at baseline.

TCRdb's copy holds only in-frame clones and misses some; the assay was immunoSEQ multiplex PCR. The sample holds 90,000 to 100,000 clones; 88% are singletons and the top ten take 15% to 20%. Germline loops: CDR1 MDHEN, CDR2 SYDVKM. V shed 4 bases and J shed 0 bases, with 12 bases lying between them. The CDR3 runs 15 residues. A remark on this clone: Its antigen is currently unknown.

This sequence joins TRBV28 and TRBJ1-1; D perhaps matches TRBD1 (6 bases). This TCR came from an adult who received the AZD1222 COVID-19 vaccine. The source was peripheral blood, collected 28 days after the second AZD1222 dose. The CDR3 loop reads CASSSPGHLNTEAFF. Here the CDR3 DNA reads TGTGCCAGCAGTTCTCCGGGACACCTGAACACTGAAGCTTTCTTT.